Each of the 12 T cell receptor beta chains below was sequenced from the same sample in a study of blood T cell repertoires in COVID-19. The table came from immunoSEQ multiplex PCR; TCRdb's copy has only in-frame clones and leaves some out. Of about 190,000 clones in the sample, roughly 89% were seen once. Sequenced sample: peripheral blood. Receptor source: a man aged 35-49 years with acute or convalescent COVID-19.

J is TRBJ2-7 and V is TRBV9; maybe TRBD1 (6 bases). V lost 3 bases, J lost 5 bases, and 15 bases lay in between. CDR1 SGDLS and CDR2 YYNGEE come from the germline V gene. The CDR3 consists of 14 residues. The CDR3 loop reads CASSGYQGTHEQYF. The DNA of the CDR3 is TGTGCCAGCAGCGGGTACCAGGGGACCCACGAGCAGTACTTC.

The gene calls are TRBV15 and TRBJ2-1, with D maybe TRBD2 (6 bases). The CDR3 sequence is 15 residues long. Trimming took off 3 bases at V and 9 bases at J, with 18 bases between the two ends. Germline CDR1 and CDR2: LNHNV and YYDKDF (reference sequence). The CDR3 loop is CATSRPRLVQGEQFF. The CDR3 region has the DNA TGTGCCACCAGCAGGCCGCGACTAGTCCAGGGTGAGCAGTTCTTC.

J is TRBJ2-7 and V is TRBV10-3; 9 bases line up with TRBD1. CDR1 ENHRY and CDR2 SYGVKD come from the germline V gene. The CDR3 length is 12 residues. The ends lost 10 bases at V and 2 bases at J; junction bases unmatched: 3. Here the CDR3 reads CATGTGTYEQYF. The CDR3 region has the DNA TGTGCCACCGGGACAGGGACCTACGAGCAGTACTTC.

The chain is built from TRBV2 and TRBJ1-3; no definite D call. This CDR3 region has 15 residues. With 6 bases removed from V and 0 bases from J, the gap between germline ends came to 12 bases. Germline V CDR1 and CDR2: SNHLY, FYNNEI. CDR3: CASRYSLNSGNTIYF. The DNA of the CDR3 is TGTGCCAGCAGGTACAGCCTTAACTCTGGAAACACCATATATTTT.

The gene calls are TRBV5-6 and TRBJ1-4, with 7 bases matching TRBD1. The ends lost 3 bases at V and 6 bases at J; junction bases unmatched: 14. The length of the CDR3 is 17 residues. CDR1 and CDR2 (germline): SGHDT, YYEEEE. The CDR3 region has the DNA TGTGCCAGCAGCTCGAACCTCGATCAGGGGGTTGATGAAAAACTGTTTTTT. Its translation is CASSSNLDQGVDEKLFF.

The V gene is TRBV10-3, the J gene TRBJ1-2; 9 bases line up with TRBD1. After removal of 10 bases from V and 7 bases from J, the junction contained 10 bases not matched to a gene. CDR1 is ENHRY and CDR2 is SYGVKD in the germline V gene. CDR3 length equals 13 residues. The CDR3 coding sequence is TGTGCCAGCACCCTACAGGGGGCGCGTGGCTACACCTTC. Translating it yields CASTLQGARGYTF.

The rearrangement uses TRBV5-6 and TRBJ2-3; 11 bases fit TRBD1. CDR3 size: 16 residues. The germline CDR1 and CDR2 sequences are SGHDT and YYEEEE. Losses at the gene ends were 4 bases for V and 1 base for J; bases not matched to a gene: 5. DNA for the CDR3: TGTGCCAGCAGCCTATGGACAGGGGGCCGCACAGATACGCAGTATTTT. This translates into CASSLWTGGRTDTQYF.

This clone was picked up one time. The chain joins TRBV10-3 to TRBJ1-2; 9 bases are shared with TRBD1. Per germline, CDR1 ENHRY and CDR2 SYGVKD. This CDR3 contains 15 residues. The junction had 8 bases not matched to a gene; V was cut back by 6 bases and J by 3 bases. The CDR3 reads CAISYGTGLDYGYTF. The CDR3 bases are TGTGCCATCAGCTACGGGACAGGGCTTGACTATGGCTACACCTTC.

The rearrangement links TRBV7-9 to TRBJ1-2; D gene unclear. The CDR3 extends over 15 amino acids. Looked up from germline, CDR1 is SEHNR and CDR2 is FQNEAQ (reference sequence). Trimming stripped 2 bases from V and 0 bases from J, with 10 bases between. CDR3 nucleotide sequence: TGTGCCAGCAGCTTATTCGGTAGCACTAACTATGGCTACACCTTC. Protein: CASSLFGSTNYGYTF.

A remark on this clone: This sample includes further DNA sequences coding for the same CDR3. The J gene is TRBJ2-7, the V gene TRBV7-9; unclear D gene. Trimming cost V 3 bases and J 3 bases, with 6 bases left between them. The germline V gene encodes CDR1 SEHNR and CDR2 FQNEAQ (reference sequence). The CDR3 consists of 12 residues. The CDR3 region is CASSFLSYEQYF. In DNA, the CDR3 is TGTGCCAGCAGCTTTCTCAGCTACGAGCAGTACTTC.

V is TRBV5-1 and J is TRBJ1-1; 8 nucleotides line up with TRBD1. The V and J ends lost 2 bases and 5 bases, in that order; junction bases with no gene match: 17. CDR3 length: 18 residues. Looked up from germline, CDR1 is SGHRS and CDR2 is YFSETQ. Written as DNA, the CDR3 is TGCGCCAGCAGCTTAAAGGGCAGGGGGCGAACGGTGAGGACTGAAGCTTTCTTT. Protein product: CASSLKGRGRTVRTEAFF.

The V gene is TRBV4-2, the J gene TRBJ2-7; 9 bases are a match to TRBD1. CDR3 length equals 15 residues. Losses at the gene ends were 2 bases for V and 5 bases for J; bases not matched to a gene: 7. The germline gives CDR1 LGHNA, CDR2 YNFKEQ. CDR3 region: CASSQWGQGVHEQYF. The DNA of the CDR3 is TGTGCCAGCAGCCAATGGGGACAGGGCGTCCACGAGCAGTACTTC.